A single sample is the source of the 5 T cell receptor beta chains below, sequenced in a study of cytomegalovirus exposure and HLA in healthy donors. Use of 60 Vbeta and 13 Jbeta primers characterized the PCR. Assay: immunoSEQ multiplex PCR; the TCRdb copy retains only in-frame clones and omits some. The sample holds some 270,000 clones; over 70% are singletons and the top ten take roughly 0.31%. The sample taken for sequencing was PBMCs. Receptors were obtained from a girl aged 2 to 10 in good health and CMV-seronegative.

The gene calls are TRBV28 and TRBJ2-7, with 10 bases aligning to TRBD1. Germline assignment: CDR1 MDHEN and CDR2 SYDVKM. V lost 3 bases, J lost 2 bases, and 1 base stayed unmatched. The CDR3 is made up of 14 amino acids. CDR3 sequence reads: CASSLGTGAYEQYF. CDR3 DNA sequence: TGTGCCAGCAGTTTGGGGACAGGGGCCTACGAGCAGTACTTC.

The chain uses TRBV7-3 and TRBJ2-7; D ambiguous. The CDR3 totals 15 residues. The V gene lost 2 bases and the J gene lost 2 bases, with 13 bases spanning the gap. Per germline, CDR1 SGHTA and CDR2 FQGTGA. The CDR3 DNA is TGTGCCAGCAGCTTACGTCCAGGCAATCCCTACGAGCAGTACTTC. Translation gives CASSLRPGNPYEQYF.

The genes are TRBV4-1 and TRBJ2-7; D possibly corresponds to TRBD2 (6 bases). Per the germline V gene, CDR1 is MGHRA and CDR2 is YSYEKL. V lost 1 base and J lost 3, with 10 bases in between. The CDR3 is 14 residues long. The CDR3 DNA reads as TGCGCCAGCAGCCAAGGCCTAGCGAGCTACGAGCAGTACTTC. Its translation: CASSQGLASYEQYF.

The V call is TRBV25-1, the J call TRBJ2-5; 7 bases are a match to TRBD1. Trimming removed 5 bases from V and 2 bases from J; junction bases left unmatched: 11. This CDR3 is 16 amino acids long. Germline-derived CDR1 and CDR2 are MGHDK and SYGVNS. The CDR3 nucleotides read TGTGCCAGCAGTATCCTGACAGGGAAGCTACAAGAGACCCAGTACTTC. Protein: CASSILTGKLQETQYF.

The V gene is TRBV27, the J gene TRBJ2-7, with TRBD2 matching over 8 bases. Germline V gene data show CDR1 as MNHEY and CDR2 as SMNVEV (reference sequence). The CDR3 consists of 15 residues. V shed 0 bases and J 4 bases; nucleotides not matched to a gene: 5. CDR3 sequence reads: CASSLSQSGSYEQYF. For the CDR3, the DNA is TGTGCCAGCAGTTTATCCCAAAGCGGGAGTTACGAGCAGTACTTC.